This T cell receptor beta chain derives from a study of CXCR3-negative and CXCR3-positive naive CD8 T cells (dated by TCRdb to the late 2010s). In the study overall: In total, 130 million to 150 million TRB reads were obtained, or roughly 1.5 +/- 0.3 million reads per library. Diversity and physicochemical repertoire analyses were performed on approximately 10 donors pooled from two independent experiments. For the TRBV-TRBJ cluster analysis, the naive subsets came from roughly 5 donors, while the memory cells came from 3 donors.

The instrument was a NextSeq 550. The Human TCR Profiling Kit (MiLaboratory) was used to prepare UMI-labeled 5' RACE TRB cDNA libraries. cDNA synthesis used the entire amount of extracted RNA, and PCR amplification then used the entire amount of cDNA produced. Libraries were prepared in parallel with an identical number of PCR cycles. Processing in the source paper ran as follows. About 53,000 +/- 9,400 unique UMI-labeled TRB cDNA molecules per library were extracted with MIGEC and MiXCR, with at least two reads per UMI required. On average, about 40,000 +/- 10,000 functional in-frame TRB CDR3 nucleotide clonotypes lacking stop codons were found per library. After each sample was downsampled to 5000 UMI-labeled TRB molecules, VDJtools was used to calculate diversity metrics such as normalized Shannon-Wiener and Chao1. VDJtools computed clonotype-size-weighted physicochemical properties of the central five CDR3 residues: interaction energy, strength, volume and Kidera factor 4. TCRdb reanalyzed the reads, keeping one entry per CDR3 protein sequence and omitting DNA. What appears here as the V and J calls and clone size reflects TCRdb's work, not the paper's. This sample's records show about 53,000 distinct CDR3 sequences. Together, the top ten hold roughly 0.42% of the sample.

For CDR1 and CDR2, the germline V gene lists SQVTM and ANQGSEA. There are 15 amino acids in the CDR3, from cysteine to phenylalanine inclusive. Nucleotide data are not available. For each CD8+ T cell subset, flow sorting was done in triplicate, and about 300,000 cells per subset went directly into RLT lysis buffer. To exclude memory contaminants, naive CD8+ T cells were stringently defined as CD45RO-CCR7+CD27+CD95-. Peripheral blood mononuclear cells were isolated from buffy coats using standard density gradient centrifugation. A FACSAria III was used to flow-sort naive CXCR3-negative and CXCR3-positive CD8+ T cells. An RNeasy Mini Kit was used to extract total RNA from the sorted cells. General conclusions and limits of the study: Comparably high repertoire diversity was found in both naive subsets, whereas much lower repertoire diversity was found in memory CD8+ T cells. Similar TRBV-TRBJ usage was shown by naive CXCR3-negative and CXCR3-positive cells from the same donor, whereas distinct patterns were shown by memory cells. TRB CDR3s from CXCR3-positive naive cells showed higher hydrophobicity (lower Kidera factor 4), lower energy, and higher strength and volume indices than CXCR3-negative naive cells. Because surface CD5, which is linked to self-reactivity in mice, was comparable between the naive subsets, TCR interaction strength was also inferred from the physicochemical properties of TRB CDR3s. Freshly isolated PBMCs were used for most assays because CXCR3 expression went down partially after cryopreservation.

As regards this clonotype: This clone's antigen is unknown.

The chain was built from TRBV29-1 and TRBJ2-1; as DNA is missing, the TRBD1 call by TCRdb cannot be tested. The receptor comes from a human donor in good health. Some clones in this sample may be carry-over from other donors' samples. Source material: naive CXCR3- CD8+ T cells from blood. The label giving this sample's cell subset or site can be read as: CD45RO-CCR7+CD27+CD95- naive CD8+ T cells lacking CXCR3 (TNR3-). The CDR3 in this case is CSVEVTGTGSNEQFF.